The 23 T cell receptor beta chains listed next were all sequenced from one sample in a study of STAT5B mutations in CD4+ large granular lymphocyte leukemia (dated by TCRdb to 2021 to 2024). The library was produced with the immunoSEQ multiplex PCR assay. TCRdb limited this immuneACCESS table to in-frame rearrangements with V and J called. A share of clones is missing; checked studies link under half to unresolved V genes, and the rest is unexplained. The sample records 25,000 to 35,000 clones, more than 65% of which are singletons. The ten largest clones capture about 6% of the sample. The sample was CD4+ T cells from blood buffy coats. Receptors were obtained from a human donor in good health.

This chain uses TRBV5-4 with TRBJ2-3; D perhaps matches TRBD2 (5 bases). Germline CDR1 reads SGHNT; CDR2 reads YYREEE (reference sequence). This CDR3 contains 14 residues. V lost 4 bases and J lost 4, with 13 bases in between. CDR3 amino acids: CASSGPGLADTQYF. CDR3 sequence (DNA): TGTGCCAGCAGCGGCCCTGGACTTGCAGATACGCAGTATTTT.

This chain connects TRBV2 to TRBJ2-1, with 7 bases identical to TRBD1. V was pared by 8 bases and J by 2 bases, with 6 bases of the junction left unmatched. Germline V lookup: CDR1 SNHLY, CDR2 FYNNEI. The CDR3 loop spans 14 amino acids. The CDR3 reads CASEPGQPYNEQFF. CDR3 DNA sequence: TGTGCCAGCGAGCCGGGACAGCCCTACAATGAGCAGTTCTTC.

V usage is TRBV18 and J usage is TRBJ2-5, with D unclear. Germline lookup yields CDR1 KGHSH and CDR2 LQKENI. Trimming stripped 3 bases from V and 5 bases from J, with 4 bases between. The CDR3 is made up of 11 amino acids. The CDR3 DNA is TGTGCCAGCTCACCTAGGGAGACCCAGTACTTC. Amino acids: CASSPRETQYF. The full variable domain, in which reference TRBV18 and TRBJ2-5 provide the parts outside the CDR3, is NAGVMQNPRHLVRRRGQEARLRCSPMKGHSHVYWYRQLPEEGLKFMVYLQKENIIDESGMPKERFSAEFPKEGPSILRIQQVVRGDSAAYFCASSPRETQYFGPGTRLLVL.

The genes are TRBV7-9 and TRBJ1-6; 8 bases agree with TRBD1. The length of the CDR3 is 15 residues. After removal of 2 bases from V and 10 bases from J, the junction contained 7 bases not matched to a gene. The germline gives CDR1 SEHNR, CDR2 FQNEAQ (reference sequence). The CDR3 spells CASSLIGTGESPLHF. In DNA, the CDR3 is TGTGCCAGCAGCTTAATCGGGACAGGAGAATCACCCCTCCACTTT.

The CDR3 sequence: CASSSTGLGYGYTF. CDR3 bases: TGTGCCAGCAGTTCGACGGGCCTGGGTTATGGCTACACCTTC. The V and J genes are TRBV28 and TRBJ1-2; no clear D gene. Germline CDR1 reads MDHEN; CDR2 reads SYDVKM. The CDR3 covers 14 residues. V gave up 4 bases and J gave up 5 bases, with 14 bases separating them.

The chain has TRBV28 and TRBJ1-4; D is perhaps TRBD1 (6 bases). The CDR3 has 13 amino acids. Looked up from germline, CDR1 is MDHEN and CDR2 is SYDVKM. V shed 7 bases and J shed 7 bases, with 13 bases lying between them. CDR3 loop: CASMARGPEKLFF. The CDR3 DNA sequence: TGTGCCAGCATGGCCAGGGGCCCTGAAAAACTGTTTTTT.

The rearrangement links TRBV7-2 to TRBJ2-7, with D possibly being TRBD1 or TRBD2 (5 bases each). The CDR3 is 15 residues long. Trimming took 5 bases from V and 1 from J, leaving 15 bases between them. Germline CDR1 reads SGHTA; CDR2 reads FQGNSA. CDR3 region: CASSPGTIGSYEQYV. CDR3 nucleotides: TGTGCCAGCAGCCCCGGGACCATCGGATCCTACGAGCAGTACGTC.

The V call is TRBV5-1, the J call TRBJ1-4; 8 positions match TRBD1. Germline V gives CDR1 SGHRS, CDR2 YFSETQ. The CDR3 is 16 residues long. V lost 3 bases to trimming and J lost 3 bases; unmatched junction nucleotides: 7. The CDR3 coding sequence is TGCGCCAGCAGCTCATCAACAGGGGGGGCTAATGAAAAACTGTTTTTT. Translated: CASSSSTGGANEKLFF.

Only a few counts were recorded for this clone. This chain uses TRBV11-2 with TRBJ1-2; 7 positions agree with TRBD1. Germline V CDR1 and CDR2: SGHAT, FQNNGV. The CDR3 contains 13 residues. The junction had 1 base not matched to a gene; V was cut back by 1 base and J by 5 bases. The CDR3 DNA is TGTGCCAGCAGCTTAGGACAGGGTTATGGCTACACCTTC. Translated, it gives CASSLGQGYGYTF.

V is TRBV6-4 and J is TRBJ2-3; 10 nucleotides align to TRBD2. Looked up from germline, CDR1 is MRHNA and CDR2 is SNTAGT. Losses at the gene ends were 3 bases for V and 1 base for J; bases not matched to a gene: 1. The CDR3 has 15 residues. The DNA of the CDR3 is TGTGCCAGCAGTGAAACTAGCGGGGGCACAGATACGCAGTATTTT. This gives the protein CASSETSGGTDTQYF.

J is TRBJ2-3 and V is TRBV7-2; D tentatively reads TRBD1 or TRBD2 (5 bases each). The CDR3 length is 14 residues. Trimming left V 3 bases short and J 15 bases short, with 22 bases between. Per germline, CDR1 SGHTA and CDR2 FQGNSA. CDR3 loop: CASSLSISGAVQYF. The DNA of the CDR3 is TGTGCCAGCAGCTTGAGTATCTCCGGGGCCGTGCAATATTTT.

The chain uses TRBV10-3 and TRBJ2-1; 9 nucleotides align to TRBD2. The length of the CDR3 is 16 residues. Germline CDR1 is ENHRY and CDR2 is SYGVKD. V shed 0 bases, J shed 10 bases, and the junction held 10 bases outside the gene matches. The CDR3 spells CAISESTLRGGREQFF. The DNA for the CDR3 is TGTGCCATCAGTGAGTCGACTTTGCGGGGGGGCAGGGAGCAGTTCTTC.

The chain is built from TRBV4-1 and TRBJ1-1; D possibly corresponds to TRBD1 (5 bases). In germline, CDR1 is MGHRA, CDR2 YSYEKL. This CDR3 has 17 residues. Trimming stripped 0 bases from V and 5 bases from J, with 19 bases between. CDR3 loop: CASSQEKPGQVGTEAFF. CDR3 DNA: TGCGCCAGCAGCCAAGAAAAGCCGGGGCAGGTGGGGACTGAAGCTTTCTTT.

The rearrangement links TRBV4-2 to TRBJ2-5; possible D gene TRBD1, 6 bases. The length of the CDR3 is 16 residues. V was clipped by 0 bases and J by 1 base, with 12 bases between them. Germline V CDR1 and CDR2: LGHNA, YNFKEQ. CDR3 residues: CASSQEPRGPQETQYF. The CDR3 coding sequence is TGTGCCAGCAGCCAAGAACCCAGGGGCCCCCAAGAGACCCAGTACTTC.

The chain is built from TRBV14 and TRBJ2-3; 16 nucleotides match TRBD2. Germline V gene sequence: CDR1 SGHDN, CDR2 FVKESK. CDR3 length: 17 amino acids. Germline trimming cut 4 bases from V and 2 bases from J; bases unmatched to any gene: 3. CDR3 loop: CASSRGLAGGTTDTQYF. The CDR3 nucleotides are TGTGCCAGCAGCCGGGGACTAGCGGGGGGGACCACAGATACGCAGTATTTT.

This clone has just one count. J is TRBJ2-2 and V is TRBV2, with TRBD1 matching over 10 bases. This CDR3 has 17 residues. The V segment lost 4 bases and the J segment 3 bases; nucleotides outside the gene matches: 8. CDR1 is SNHLY and CDR2 is FYNNEI in the germline V gene. The CDR3 is CASSGRTGGRYTGELFF. The CDR3 nucleotides are TGTGCCAGCAGTGGAAGGACAGGGGGGCGTTACACCGGGGAGCTGTTTTTT.

The chain combines TRBV5-1 with TRBJ2-7; TRBD1 matches 7 bases. Germline V lookup: CDR1 SGHRS, CDR2 YFSETQ. This CDR3 is 15 amino acids long. With V trimmed by 0 bases and J by 3 bases, 6 bases remained unmatched. The CDR3: CASSLGGTDLYEQYF. The CDR3, as DNA: TGCGCCAGCAGCTTGGGGGGGACAGACCTCTACGAGCAGTACTTC.

The chain couples TRBV7-2 to TRBJ1-3; D gene unclear. This CDR3 region has 15 residues. Germline CDR1 SGHTA, CDR2 FQGNSA. With 4 bases removed from V and 0 bases from J, the gap between germline ends came to 10 bases. DNA of the CDR3: TGTGCCAGCAGCTCCACATGGGGCTCTGGAAACACCATATATTTT. Protein sequence: CASSSTWGSGNTIYF.

This chain joins TRBV19 and TRBJ1-1; TRBD1 matches 8 bases. CDR1 LNHDA and CDR2 SQIVND come from the germline V gene (reference sequence). J gave up 7 bases and V 1 base, and 5 bases lay outside the gene matches. This CDR3 region has 14 residues. CDR3 in DNA: TGTGCCAGTAGTATAGGACAGGGGAGCGGTGAAGCTTTCTTT. Its translation is CASSIGQGSGEAFF. Based on the CDR3 plus reference TRBV19 and TRBJ1-1, the full variable domain is DGGITQSPKYLFRKEGQNVTLSCEQNLNHDAMYWYRQDPGQGLRLIYYSQIVNDFQKGDIAEGYSVSREKKESFPLTVTSAQKNPTAFYLCASSIGQGSGEAFFGQGTRLTVV.

The gene calls are TRBV28 and TRBJ2-2, with a tentative D call TRBD1 (6 bases). The V gene's germline CDR1 is MDHEN and CDR2 SYDVKM. CDR3 size: 16 residues. V was clipped by 7 bases and J by 6 bases, with 21 bases between them. The CDR3 nucleotides read TGTGCCAGCAACCACATAGGACAGTTTAAAGCCGGGGAGCTGTTTTTT. This codes for CASNHIGQFKAGELFF.

The chain joins TRBV25-1 to TRBJ1-2, with D perhaps TRBD1 (5 bases). V was shortened by 5 bases and J by 3 bases, with 16 bases between the two germline ends. The germline V gene has CDR1 MGHDK and CDR2 SYGVNS. The CDR3 loop spans 15 amino acids. The CDR3, as DNA: TGTGCCAGCAGTCCGCGCGCGGCAGGGTACTATGGCTACACCTTC. Its translation: CASSPRAAGYYGYTF.

This chain connects TRBV7-2 to TRBJ1-3, with D tentatively TRBD1 (5 bases). The CDR3 has 15 residues. Trimming removed 3 bases from V and 0 bases from J, with 9 bases in between. Germline CDR1 SGHTA, CDR2 FQGNSA. CDR3 protein: CASSFSGFSGNTIYF. Here the CDR3 DNA reads TGTGCCAGCAGCTTTTCAGGGTTCTCTGGAAACACCATATATTTT.

V is TRBV7-2 and J is TRBJ1-1; D unclear. Germline V gene data show CDR1 as SGHTA and CDR2 as FQGNSA. The length of the CDR3 is 14 residues. The V and J ends lost 1 base and 1 base respectively, with 7 bases between them. The CDR3 coding sequence is TGTGCCAGCAGCTTAGTAGGCCAGAACACTGAAGCTTTCTTT. It encodes CASSLVGQNTEAFF.